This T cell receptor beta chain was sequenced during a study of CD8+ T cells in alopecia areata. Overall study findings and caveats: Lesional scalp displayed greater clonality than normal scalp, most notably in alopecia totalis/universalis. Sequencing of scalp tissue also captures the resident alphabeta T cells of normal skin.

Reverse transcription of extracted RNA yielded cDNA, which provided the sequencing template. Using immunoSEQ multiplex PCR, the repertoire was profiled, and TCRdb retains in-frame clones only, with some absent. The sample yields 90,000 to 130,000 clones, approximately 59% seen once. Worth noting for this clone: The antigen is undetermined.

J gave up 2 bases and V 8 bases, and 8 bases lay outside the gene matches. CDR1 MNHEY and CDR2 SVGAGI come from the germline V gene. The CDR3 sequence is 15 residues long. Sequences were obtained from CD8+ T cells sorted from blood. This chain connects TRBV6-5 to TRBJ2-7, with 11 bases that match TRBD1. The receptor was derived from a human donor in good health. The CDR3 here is CASRGQGARAYEQYF. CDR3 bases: TGTGCCAGCCGAGGACAGGGGGCGCGGGCCTACGAGCAGTACTTC.